These 23 T cell receptor beta chains were sequenced from one sample in a study of beta chain features in type 1 diabetes. Every bit of the isolated RNA underwent reverse transcription, so sequencing read expressed TCRB transcripts. Data came from immunoSEQ multiplex PCR; TCRdb stores just in-frame clones and leaves some out. The sample lists about 270,000 clones, over 12% occurring once. The sample comprised naive CD4+ T cells from blood. Receptors originate from a woman aged 40 to 50 in good health.

The chain carries TRBV9 and TRBJ1-2, with 8 positions matching TRBD1. Germline CDR1 reads SGDLS; CDR2 reads YYNGEE. This CDR3 region has 15 residues. The J segment lost 4 bases and the V segment lost 0 bases, leaving 5 bases of the junction unmatched. This chain's CDR3 is CASSVGIGQGYGYTF. CDR3 sequence (DNA): TGTGCCAGCAGCGTAGGTATAGGACAGGGCTATGGCTACACCTTC. The complete variable domain, with remaining parts taken from reference TRBV9 and TRBJ1-2, reads DSGVTQTPKHLITATGQRVTLRCSPRSGDLSVYWYQQSLDQGLQFLIQYYNGEERAKGNILERFSAQQFPDLHSELNLSSLELGDSALYFCASSVGIGQGYGYTFGSGTRLTVV.

V gene TRBV6-5 combines with J gene TRBJ1-1; 7 positions agree with TRBD1. V lost 6 bases, J lost 1 base, and 8 bases stayed unmatched. The CDR3 consists of 15 residues. Germline V gene lookup returns CDR1 MNHEY and CDR2 SVGAGI. Here the CDR3 DNA reads TGTGCCAGCAGCCCTAGACAGGGTAGGAACACTGAAGCTTTCTTT. It yields the protein CASSPRQGRNTEAFF.

The gene calls are TRBV5-1 and TRBJ1-6; possible D gene TRBD1, 6 bases. The CDR3 sequence is 14 residues long. V was cut by 0 bases and J by 8 bases, with 9 bases left in between. CDR1 and CDR2 (germline): SGHRS, YFSETQ. The DNA for the CDR3 is TGCGCCAGCAGCTTGGGACAGGCACATTCACCCCTCCACTTT. Translated, it gives CASSLGQAHSPLHF.

This clone has just a few counts. This chain uses TRBV5-6 with TRBJ1-4; TRBD1 matches 8 bases. This CDR3 region has 16 residues. CDR1 SGHDT and CDR2 YYEEEE come from the germline V gene. Trimming removed 3 bases from V and 4 bases from J; junction bases left unmatched: 8. The DNA of the CDR3 is TGTGCCAGCAGCTATCTGACAGGGGCCGGTAATGAAAAACTGTTTTTT. Translation: CASSYLTGAGNEKLFF.

The chain carries TRBV7-2 and TRBJ2-7; D is undetermined. Trimming cost V 3 bases and J 3 bases, with 9 bases left between them. The CDR3 has 13 residues. Germline values: CDR1 SGHTA, CDR2 FQGNSA. CDR3 in amino acids: CASSLGRNYEQYF. The CDR3 region has the DNA TGTGCCAGCAGCTTGGGCCGGAACTACGAGCAGTACTTC.

The V call is TRBV9, the J call TRBJ1-4; D not resolved. CDR3 length: 13 amino acids. Germline CDR1 reads SGDLS; CDR2 reads YYNGEE. V shed 1 base and J shed 5 bases, with 6 bases lying between them. This CDR3 reads CASSVSSNEKLFF. CDR3 nucleotide sequence: TGTGCCAGCAGCGTATCATCAAATGAAAAACTGTTTTTT.

This clone has only a few counts. The chain uses TRBV5-4 and TRBJ2-5, with D possibly matching TRBD1 (6 bases). V lost 0 bases and J 4 bases, leaving 10 bases between the germline ends. Germline V gene lookup returns CDR1 SGHNT and CDR2 YYREEE (reference sequence). CDR3 length: 14 amino acids. CDR3 protein: CASSLVGGSETQYF. CDR3 DNA: TGTGCCAGCAGCTTGGTAGGGGGTTCAGAGACCCAGTACTTC. The variable domain in full, with the rest retrieved from reference TRBV5-4 and TRBJ2-5, is ETGVTQSPTHLIKTRGQQVTLRCSSQSGHNTVSWYQQALGQGPQFIFQYYREEENGRGNFPPRFSGLQFPNYSSELNVNALELDDSALYLCASSLVGGSETQYFGPGTRLLVL.

This chain uses TRBV5-4 with TRBJ2-7; D is perhaps TRBD1 (6 bases). Trimming cost V 0 bases and J 4 bases, with 17 bases left between them. The CDR3 runs to 16 residues. CDR1 SGHNT and CDR2 YYREEE come from the germline V gene (reference sequence). The CDR3 region has the DNA TGTGCCAGCAGCTTGGCGGCAGGGGAAAAGAAGTACGAGCAGTACTTC. As protein: CASSLAAGEKKYEQYF.

A few counts support this clone. V usage is TRBV18 and J usage is TRBJ2-7; D is undetermined. Trimming shortened V by 0 bases and J by 2 bases, and 8 bases separated the two germline ends. This CDR3 contains 14 residues. The germline V gene has CDR1 KGHSH and CDR2 LQKENI. This CDR3 reads CASSPPSPAYEQYF. CDR3 coding DNA: TGTGCCAGCTCACCACCGTCGCCGGCCTACGAGCAGTACTTC. Full variable domain (rest looked up from reference TRBV18 and TRBJ2-7): NAGVMQNPRHLVRRRGQEARLRCSPMKGHSHVYWYRQLPEEGLKFMVYLQKENIIDESGMPKERFSAEFPKEGPSILRIQQVVRGDSAAYFCASSPPSPAYEQYFGPGTRLTVT.

This clone appeared a few times. This chain uses TRBV27 with TRBJ2-5; 8 positions agree with TRBD1. Germline CDR1 MNHEY, CDR2 SMNVEV (reference sequence). With V trimmed by 6 bases and J by 5 bases, 14 bases remained unmatched. The CDR3 loop spans 16 amino acids. CDR3 DNA: TGTGCCAGCAGCCATGGACAGGGAGGTACTTGGGAGACCCAGTACTTC. Residues: CASSHGQGGTWETQYF.

In DNA form, the CDR3 reads TGTGCCAGCAGTTACGCTCAGGACAGGGCGATTGAGCAGTTCTTC. It translates to CASSYAQDRAIEQFF. V is TRBV6-5 and J is TRBJ2-1; 8 bases agree with TRBD1. The germline CDR1 and CDR2 sequences are MNHEY and SVGAGI. V was pared by 2 bases and J by 9 bases, with 9 bases of the junction left unmatched. The CDR3 covers 15 residues.

The chain joins TRBV7-6 to TRBJ2-5; 7 bases match TRBD2. V gave up 10 bases and J gave up 2 bases; unmatched junction bases: 10. From germline, CDR1 is SGHVS and CDR2 FNYEAQ. The CDR3 extends over 14 amino acids. CDR3 in amino acids: CATRENGGQETQYF. DNA for the CDR3: TGTGCCACCCGGGAGAACGGGGGGCAAGAGACCCAGTACTTC.

The J gene is TRBJ2-7, the V gene TRBV11-2; D possibly corresponds to TRBD2 (5 bases). CDR3 size: 12 residues. Trimming shortened V by 6 bases and J by 2 bases, and 8 bases separated the two germline ends. Per germline, CDR1 SGHAT and CDR2 FQNNGV. DNA for the CDR3: TGTGCCAGCAGGCGGGTCCCCTACGAGCAGTACTTC. Translation: CASRRVPYEQYF. The complete variable domain, with remaining parts taken from reference TRBV11-2 and TRBJ2-7, reads EAGVAQSPRYKIIEKRQSVAFWCNPISGHATLYWYQQILGQGPKLLIQFQNNGVVDDSQLPKDRFSAERLKGVDSTLKIQPAKLEDSAVYLCASRRVPYEQYFGPGTRLTVT.

The chain recombines TRBV15 with TRBJ2-1, with D possibly matching TRBD2 (7 bases). The CDR3 is made up of 20 amino acids. Germline V gene sequence: CDR1 LNHNV, CDR2 YYDKDF (reference sequence). V dropped 0 bases and J dropped 2 bases, with 23 bases sitting between them. The CDR3: CATSRDQGTPTSLTYNEQFF. For the CDR3, the DNA is TGTGCCACCAGCAGAGATCAGGGGACCCCGACTAGCCTCACCTACAATGAGCAGTTCTTC.

The chain recombines TRBV4-3 with TRBJ2-5, with 11 bases identical to TRBD1. The CDR3 covers 16 residues. CDR1 and CDR2 from the germline V gene are LGHNA and YSLEER. V was clipped by 2 bases and J by 5 bases; unmatched bases: 7. CDR3 bases: TGCGCCAGCAGCCAATCCGGGACAGGGGGGTTTGAGACCCAGTACTTC. Translated: CASSQSGTGGFETQYF.

The chain links TRBV11-2 to TRBJ1-1; possibly TRBD1 for D (5 bases). Germline V gene data show CDR1 as SGHAT and CDR2 as FQNNGV. The CDR3 is 13 amino acids. V lost 5 bases and J lost 6, with 13 bases in between. The CDR3 nucleotides read TGTGCCAGCAGCCTTATGCTACAGGCTGAAGCTTTCTTT. The encoded protein is CASSLMLQAEAFF.

The chain links TRBV5-1 to TRBJ1-3; TRBD1 agrees at 7 bases. From germline, CDR1 is SGHRS and CDR2 YFSETQ. The trim removed 0 bases at V and 3 bases at J, leaving 3 bases unmatched. CDR3 length: 15 residues. This CDR3 is CASSLDRGGGNTIYF. DNA for the CDR3: TGCGCCAGCAGCTTGGACAGGGGAGGTGGAAACACCATATATTTT. Together with reference TRBV5-1 and TRBJ1-3, the CDR3 gives the full variable domain: KAGVTQTPRYLIKTRGQQVTLSCSPISGHRSVSWYQQTPGQGLQFLFEYFSETQRNKGNFPGRFSGRQFSNSRSEMNVSTLELGDSALYLCASSLDRGGGNTIYFGEGSWLTVV.

The chain joins TRBV9 to TRBJ2-5; TRBD2 matches 8 bases. The V gene end was trimmed by 0 bases and the J gene end by 4 bases; junction bases not matched to a gene: 5. CDR3 size: 15 residues. Germline assignment: CDR1 SGDLS and CDR2 YYNGEE. DNA of the CDR3: TGTGCCAGCAGCGTAGCTGGGGCGGGGGGAGAGACCCAGTACTTC. It codes for CASSVAGAGGETQYF.

The chain combines TRBV6-5 with TRBJ1-6, with 11 nucleotides matching TRBD1. The trim removed 2 bases at V and 9 bases at J, leaving 3 bases unmatched. The CDR3 length is 15 residues. CDR1 is MNHEY, CDR2 SVGAGI, per germline. The DNA of the CDR3 is TGTGCCAGCAGTTACGGGGACAGGGGGGGTTCACCCCTCCACTTT. This encodes CASSYGDRGGSPLHF.

The chain combines TRBV4-1 with TRBJ2-5; 7 bases fit TRBD2. The germline V gene has CDR1 MGHRA and CDR2 YSYEKL. CDR3 length: 14 residues. Trimming cost V 3 bases and J 7 bases; bases outside gene matches: 8. The CDR3 bases are TGCGCCAGCAGCCATACTAGCGTTTACGGGACCCAGTACTTC. This sequence encodes CASSHTSVYGTQYF.

This clone was seen only a few times. The V gene is TRBV7-6, the J gene TRBJ2-7; 7 bases align to TRBD2. The V segment lost 4 bases and the J segment 1 base; nucleotides outside the gene matches: 4. The CDR3 is 14 amino acids. From germline, CDR1 is SGHVS and CDR2 FNYEAQ. The CDR3 region is CASSSLGGSYEQYF. The DNA of the CDR3 is TGTGCCAGCAGCTCCCTGGGGGGGTCCTACGAGCAGTACTTC.

V and J are TRBV5-1 and TRBJ2-1, with 11 bases fitting TRBD2. The V gene's germline CDR1 is SGHRS and CDR2 YFSETQ. This CDR3 has 15 amino acids. V was pared by 0 bases and J by 6 bases, with 2 bases of the junction left unmatched. The CDR3 reads CASSLAGTSGNEQFF. The DNA for the CDR3 is TGCGCCAGCAGCTTGGCTGGGACTAGCGGCAATGAGCAGTTCTTC. Full variable domain (rest looked up from reference TRBV5-1 and TRBJ2-1): KAGVTQTPRYLIKTRGQQVTLSCSPISGHRSVSWYQQTPGQGLQFLFEYFSETQRNKGNFPGRFSGRQFSNSRSEMNVSTLELGDSALYLCASSLAGTSGNEQFFGPGTRLTVL.

V is TRBV6-5 and J is TRBJ2-7, with D unclear. The germline V gene encodes CDR1 MNHEY and CDR2 SVGAGI. The CDR3 is 12 amino acids. V was shortened by 2 bases and J by 5 bases, with 7 bases between the two germline ends. CDR3 region: CASSYGGHEQYF. The CDR3 DNA is TGTGCCAGCAGTTACGGCGGTCACGAGCAGTACTTC.